This T cell receptor beta chain was identified in a study of cytomegalovirus exposure and HLA in healthy donors. Unrecorded immune exposures were likely, despite nominal health at sampling. Germline V gene data show CDR1 as MNHEY and CDR2 as SVGAGI. The CDR3 runs 12 residues. V gave up 3 bases and J gave up 12 bases; unmatched junction bases: 4. PCR employed 60 Vbeta and 13 Jbeta primers. Only in-frame clones appear in the TCRdb table, and some are missing; sequencing was by immunoSEQ multiplex PCR. The sample records 30,000 to 45,000 clones, roughly 88% being singletons. This receptor was taken from a woman aged 40 to 50 in good health and CMV-seropositive. This chain links TRBV6-5 with TRBJ2-1; TRBD2 matches 8 bases. Sequencing was performed on PBMCs. DNA for the CDR3: TGTGCCAGCAGTTATCGGGGGGGCGGGCAGTTCTTC. It codes for CASSYRGGGQFF.